The source of this T cell receptor beta chain is a study of blood T cell repertoires in COVID-19 (dated by TCRdb to 2020 to 2022). In the study overall: The collaborator samples originated in the United States, Italy and Spain and spanned the acute and convalescent phases of COVID-19. A de-identified subject ID, COVID-19 status, age in years and sex were almost always included in the sample metadata. The repertoires were made available in a free public database intended to serve as a resource for research on the immune response to SARS-CoV-2. Deeply sampled blood TCRbeta repertoires from subjects exposed to, actively infected with, or recovered from COVID-19 were included in the dataset. HLA class I and class II types, where available, came from metadata supplied by the sample provider rather than from assay-based typing. The prospective study material was composed of cDNA or gDNA derived from T cells, B-cell-depleted T cells, or PBMCs. The samples were drawn from two sources: the first 160 participants of the ongoing ImmuneRACE study, and about 1,300 subjects contributed by 6 global collaborators. Findings and caveats that apply to the study as a whole: The amount of clinical and demographic metadata varied by source and participant and was provided uncurated.

Regarding this clone: The target of this receptor is not known. No clone much larger than this one lies a single base away; base qualities are absent.

Collaborating institutions collected whole blood in K2EDTA tubes following their own protocols. For TCRbeta analysis, collaborator samples were shipped as frozen whole blood, as isolated PBMCs, or as DNA extracted from either sample type. TCRbeta CDR3 regions were amplified from genomic DNA using the immunoSEQ Assay, a bias-controlled multiplex PCR. The authors' pipeline ran thus. The number of nucleated cells in each sample was estimated from the amplification of reference gene primers within the assay. To quantify the absolute abundance of each unique TCRbeta CDR3 rearrangement, sequence reads were collapsed and filtered. For each sample, productive Simpson clonality was calculated by taking the square root of Simpson's diversity index across productive rearrangements. The table was pulled from immuneACCESS by TCRdb, which kept in-frame rearrangements only. Such tables lose some clones; where checked, under half of the loss comes from unresolved V genes, and the rest has no known cause. That table gives V, J and clone size, and the DNA gave D and trimming. This sample holds some 100,000 clones; 70% to 90% were observed only once. Around 10% of the sample is held by the ten biggest clonotypes.

This clonotype originated in a woman under 40 with acute or convalescent COVID-19. Material for sequencing was peripheral blood.

This receptor carries the CDR3 CASSFTGLAGVNEQFF. Here is the DNA: TGTGCCAGCAGCTTCACGGGACTAGCGGGGGTCAATGAGCAGTTCTTC. Recombination connected TRBV11-2 to TRBJ2-1, and TRBD2 matches 14 of the central bases. Measured from the cysteine to the phenylalanine, the CDR3 is 16 residues long. Just the 48-base CDR3 DNA is kept, in frame starting at base 1. V trim: 3 bases; J trim: 6 bases; unmatched bases: 4. The germline V gene sets CDR1 to SGHAT and CDR2 to FQNNGV.